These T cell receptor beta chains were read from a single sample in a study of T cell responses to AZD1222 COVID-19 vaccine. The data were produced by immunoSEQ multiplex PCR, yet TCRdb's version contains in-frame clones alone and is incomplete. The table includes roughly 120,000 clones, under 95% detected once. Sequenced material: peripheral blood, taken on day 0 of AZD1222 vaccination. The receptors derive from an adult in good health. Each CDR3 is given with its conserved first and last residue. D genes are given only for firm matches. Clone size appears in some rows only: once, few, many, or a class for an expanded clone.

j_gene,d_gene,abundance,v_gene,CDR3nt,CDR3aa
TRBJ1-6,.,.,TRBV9,TGTGCCAGCAGTGAGAGCCAGGGTTTCGGTTCACCCCTCCACTTT,CASSESQGFGSPLHF
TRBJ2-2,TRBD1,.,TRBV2,TGTGCCAGCAGCCGGGACAGGACGTTCGGGGAGCTGTTTTTT,CASSRDRTFGELFF
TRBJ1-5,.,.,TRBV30,TGTGCCTGGAGTGTCGAAGGGGAGCAGCCCCAGCATTTT,CAWSVEGEQPQHF
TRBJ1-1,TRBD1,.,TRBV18,TGTGCCAGCTCACCATACGGGACAGGGGAAGCTTTCTTT,CASSPYGTGEAFF
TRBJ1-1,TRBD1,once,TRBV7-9,TGTGCCAGCAGCCCCAGACAGGGTTTGAGGGAAGCTTTCTTT,CASSPRQGLREAFF
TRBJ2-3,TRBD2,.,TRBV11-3,TGTGCCAGCAGCTTGACTAGCGGGGGCACAGATACGCAGTATTTT,CASSLTSGGTDTQYF
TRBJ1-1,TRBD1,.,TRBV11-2,TGTGCCAGCAGCTCATTAGACAGGGTAGCTTTCTTT,CASSSLDRVAFF
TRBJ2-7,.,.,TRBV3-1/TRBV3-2,TGTGCCAGCAGCATTCACACGACTGAGCAGTACTTC,CASSIHTTEQYF
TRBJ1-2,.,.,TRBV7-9,TGTGCCAGCAGCCCGGACTCACTGACGGATGGCTACACCTTC,CASSPDSLTDGYTF
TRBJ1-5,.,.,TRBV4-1,TGCGCCAGCAGCCCTTGGGGAGGGGCCAATCAGCCCCAGCATTTT,CASSPWGGANQPQHF
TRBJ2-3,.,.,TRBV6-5,TGTGCCAGCAGTTTCCGCATGTTAACTAGCACAGATACGCAGTATTTT,CASSFRMLTSTDTQYF
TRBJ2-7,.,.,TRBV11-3,TGTGCCAGCAGCTTGCCGACAGGCTCCTACGAGCAGTACTTC,CASSLPTGSYEQYF
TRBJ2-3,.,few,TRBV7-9,TGTGCCAGCAGCCCGAACACAGATACGCAGTATTTT,CASSPNTDTQYF
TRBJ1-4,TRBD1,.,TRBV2,TGTGCCAGCACGGGACAGGGGGCGAGTAATGAAAAACTGTTTTTT,CASTGQGASNEKLFF
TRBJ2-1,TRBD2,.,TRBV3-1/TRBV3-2,TGTGCCAGCAGCCAAGCCGCGGGGGGCCCTAGAAATGAGCAGTTCTTC,CASSQAAGGPRNEQFF
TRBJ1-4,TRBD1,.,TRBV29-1,TGCAGACTGGGACAGGGGCGGGAAAAACTGTTTTTT,CRLGQGREKLFF
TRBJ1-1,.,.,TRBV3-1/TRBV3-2,TGTGCCAGCAGCCATGAAGCCGCAGGGGCGGCTTTCTTT,CASSHEAAGAAFF
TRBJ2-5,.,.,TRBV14,TGTGCCAGCAGCCAGCCGATGGGAGAGAAGACCCAGTACTTC,CASSQPMGEKTQYF
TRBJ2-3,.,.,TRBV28,TGTGCCAGCAGTTTAACAGGGAGCCCAGATACGCAGTATTTT,CASSLTGSPDTQYF
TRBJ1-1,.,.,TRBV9,TGTGCCAGCAGCGCGAGACAGGTCCCAGAAGCTTTCTTT,CASSARQVPEAFF
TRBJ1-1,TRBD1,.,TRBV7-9,TGTGCCAGCAGCTCCAGCGGGACAGGGGGATCTGAAGCTTTCTTT,CASSSSGTGGSEAFF
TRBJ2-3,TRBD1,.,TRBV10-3,TGTGCCATCAGTGAGTCGAAGGGGGCCACAGATACGCAGTATTTT,CAISESKGATDTQYF
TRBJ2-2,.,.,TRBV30,TGTGCCTGGAGTGTTGGGGTGAACACCGGGGAGCTGTTTTTT,CAWSVGVNTGELFF
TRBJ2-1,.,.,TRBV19,TGTGCCAGTAGTACACGACAGAATAAGCAGTTCTTC,CASSTRQNKQFF
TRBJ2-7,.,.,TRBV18,TGTGCCAGCTCACCTACGAATTACGAGCAGTACTTC,CASSPTNYEQYF
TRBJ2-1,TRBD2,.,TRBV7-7,TGTGCCAGCAACCCTAGCGGGAGTAATGAGCAGTTCTTC,CASNPSGSNEQFF
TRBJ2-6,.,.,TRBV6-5,TGTGCCAGCAGTTACTCTTGGGGGGCCGGGGCCAACGTCCTGACTTTC,CASSYSWGAGANVLTF
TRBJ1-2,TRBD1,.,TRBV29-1,TGCAGCGTTTTGGACAGGGGGTTGGGCTACACCTTC,CSVLDRGLGYTF
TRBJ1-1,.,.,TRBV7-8,TGTGCCAGCAGCACACAGGGGAACACTGAAGCTTTCTTT,CASSTQGNTEAFF
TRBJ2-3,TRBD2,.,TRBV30,TGTGCCTGGTTTTCTAGCGGGGGCTTATATTTT,CAWFSSGGLYF
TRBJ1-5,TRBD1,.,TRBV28,TGTGCCAGCAGTCCAGCACAGGGGGCGTTTAGCAATCAGCCCCAGCATTTT,CASSPAQGAFSNQPQHF
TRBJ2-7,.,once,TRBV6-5,TGTGCCAGCACCACCCGGATGCTTTCGGGGTACGAGCAGTACTTC,CASTTRMLSGYEQYF
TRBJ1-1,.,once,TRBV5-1,TGCGCCAGTAAACAGGGGAACACTGAAGCTTTCTTT,CASKQGNTEAFF
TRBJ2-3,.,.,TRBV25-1,TGTGCCAGCAGTGTGGCCTCTAGCACAGATACGCAGTATTTT,CASSVASSTDTQYF
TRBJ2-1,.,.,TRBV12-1,TGTGCCAGCAGCTTTGATGGTAGCGGGGGGATCAGGAATGAGCAGTTCTTC,CASSFDGSGGIRNEQFF
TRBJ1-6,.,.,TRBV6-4,TGTGCCAGCAGTGATGACAGCTCCTATAATTCACCCCTCCACTTT,CASSDDSSYNSPLHF
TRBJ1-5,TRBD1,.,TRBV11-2,TGTGCCAGCAGCTTAAACAGGGGGCAGGCTCAGCCCCAGCATTTT,CASSLNRGQAQPQHF
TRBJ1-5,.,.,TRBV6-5,TGTGCCAGCAGCACCACAGGGAAGAATCAGCCCCAGCATTTT,CASSTTGKNQPQHF
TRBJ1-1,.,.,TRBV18,TGTGCCAGCTCACCCGACAGCACTGAAGCTTTCTTT,CASSPDSTEAFF
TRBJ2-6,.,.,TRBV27,TGTGCCAGCAGTTTAAACGACCTCTCTGGGGCCAACGTCCTGACTTTC,CASSLNDLSGANVLTF
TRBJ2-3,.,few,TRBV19,TGTGCCAGTGGCACTCCTTTTGCGGCAGATACGCAGTATTTT,CASGTPFAADTQYF
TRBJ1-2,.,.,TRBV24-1,TGTGCCACCAGTGATTCAGTAGGTCTGGTGGGCTACACCTTC,CATSDSVGLVGYTF
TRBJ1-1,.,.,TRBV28,TGTGCCAGCAGTCTCTCGTACACTGAAGCTTTCTTT,CASSLSYTEAFF
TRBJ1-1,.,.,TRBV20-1,TGCAGTGCCGGGCCCTTGGCTGAAGCTTTCTTT,CSAGPLAEAFF
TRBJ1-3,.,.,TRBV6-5,TGTGCCAGCAGAAGGGACACTGGGGGAAACACCATATATTTT,CASRRDTGGNTIYF
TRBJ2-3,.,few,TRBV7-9,TGTGCCAGCAGCCCGTTTGCTAGCGCAGATACGCAGTATTTT,CASSPFASADTQYF
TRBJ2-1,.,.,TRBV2,TGTGCCAGCAGCCTGACTAGTAATGAGCAGTTCTTC,CASSLTSNEQFF
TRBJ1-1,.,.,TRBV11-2,TGTGCCAGCAGCTTAGAGGTGAACACTGAAGCTTTCTTT,CASSLEVNTEAFF
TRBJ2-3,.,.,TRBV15,TGTGCCACCAGCAGAGATCGCGGCGCAGATACGCAGTATTTT,CATSRDRGADTQYF
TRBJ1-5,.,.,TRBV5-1,TGCGCCAGCAGTTACGAGGGGTCGGGTCAGCCCCAGCATTTT,CASSYEGSGQPQHF
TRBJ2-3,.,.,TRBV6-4,TGTGCCAGCTCCGCGGACTCTAGCACAGATACGCAGTATTTT,CASSADSSTDTQYF
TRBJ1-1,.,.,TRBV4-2,TGTGCCAGCAGCCAAGACCCGGGGGTCAACACTGAAGCTTTCTTT,CASSQDPGVNTEAFF
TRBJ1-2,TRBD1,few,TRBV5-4,TGTGCCAGCAGCTTGGGAACAGGGGGCTTCTATGGCTACACCTTC,CASSLGTGGFYGYTF
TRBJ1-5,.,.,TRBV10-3,TGTGCCACTCAACAGGGATCGGATAATCAGCCCCAGCATTTT,CATQQGSDNQPQHF